The T cell receptor (beta chain) under discussion was sequenced for a study of blood T cell repertoires in COVID-19. This clone was observed a handful of times. TCRdb's table, derived via immunoSEQ multiplex PCR, lists solely in-frame clones and lacks some. The sample comprises around 230,000 clones, about 90% of which are singletons, and roughly 4% rests with the top ten. The CDR3 has 15 residues. The germline V and J ends were trimmed by 1 base and 1 base, with 8 bases remaining between them. The V gene's germline CDR1 is WSHSY and CDR2 SAAADI. Enrollees, roughly 18 to 90 years old, lived in around 23 US areas. Cohort assignment relied on participant-reported clinical history.

V gene TRBV10-2 combines with J gene TRBJ2-1, with unresolved D. This clonotype was sampled from a woman aged 25 to 39 with acute COVID-19. The sample was PBMCs or T cells enriched from blood (not recorded which). CDR3 loop: CASSEYLGSYNEQFF. The CDR3 DNA reads TGCGCCAGCAGTGAGTATCTAGGTTCCTACAATGAGCAGTTCTTC.